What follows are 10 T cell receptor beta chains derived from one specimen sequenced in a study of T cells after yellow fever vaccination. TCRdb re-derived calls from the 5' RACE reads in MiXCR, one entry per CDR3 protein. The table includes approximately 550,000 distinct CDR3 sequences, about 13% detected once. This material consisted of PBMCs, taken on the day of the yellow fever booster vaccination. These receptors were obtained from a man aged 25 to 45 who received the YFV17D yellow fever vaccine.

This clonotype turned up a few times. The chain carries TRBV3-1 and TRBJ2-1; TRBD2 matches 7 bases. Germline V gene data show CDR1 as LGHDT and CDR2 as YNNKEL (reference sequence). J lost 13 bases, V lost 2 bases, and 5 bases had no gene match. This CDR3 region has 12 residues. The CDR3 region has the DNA TGTGCCAGCAGCCAAAGGACTAGGGTACAGTTCTTC. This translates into CASSQRTRVQFF.

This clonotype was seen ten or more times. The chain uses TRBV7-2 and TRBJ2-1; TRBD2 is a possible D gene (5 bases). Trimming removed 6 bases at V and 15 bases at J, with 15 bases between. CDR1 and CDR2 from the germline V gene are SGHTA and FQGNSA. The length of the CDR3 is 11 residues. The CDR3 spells CASRSAPSLFF. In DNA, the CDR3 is TGTGCCAGCAGATCGGCGCCTAGCCTGTTCTTC.

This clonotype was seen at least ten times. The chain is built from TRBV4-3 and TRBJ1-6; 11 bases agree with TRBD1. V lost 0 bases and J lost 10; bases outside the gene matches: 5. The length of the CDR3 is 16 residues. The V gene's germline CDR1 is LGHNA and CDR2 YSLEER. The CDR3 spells CASSQESGTGGSPLHF. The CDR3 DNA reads TGCGCCAGCAGCCAAGAAAGCGGGACAGGGGGATCACCCCTCCACTTT.

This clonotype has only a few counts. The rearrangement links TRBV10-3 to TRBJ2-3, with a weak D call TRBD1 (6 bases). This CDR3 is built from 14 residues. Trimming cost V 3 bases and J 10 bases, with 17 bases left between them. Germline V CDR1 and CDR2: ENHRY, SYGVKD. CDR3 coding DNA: TGTGCCATCAGTGAACCCTCGGACAGTTTCTCGCAGTATTTT. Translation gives CAISEPSDSFSQYF.

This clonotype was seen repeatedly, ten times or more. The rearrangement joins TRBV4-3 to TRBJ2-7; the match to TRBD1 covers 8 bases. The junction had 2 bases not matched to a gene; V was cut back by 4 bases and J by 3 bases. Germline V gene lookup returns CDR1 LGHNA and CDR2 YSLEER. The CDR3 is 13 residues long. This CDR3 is CASSRDRYYEQYF. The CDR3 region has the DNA TGCGCCAGCAGCCGGGACAGGTACTACGAGCAGTACTTC.

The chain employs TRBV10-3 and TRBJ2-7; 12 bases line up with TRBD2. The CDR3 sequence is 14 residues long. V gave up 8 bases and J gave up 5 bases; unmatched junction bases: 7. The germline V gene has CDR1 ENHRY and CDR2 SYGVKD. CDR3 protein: CAIAGLAGRDEQYF. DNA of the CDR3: TGTGCCATCGCCGGACTAGCGGGAAGAGACGAGCAGTACTTC.

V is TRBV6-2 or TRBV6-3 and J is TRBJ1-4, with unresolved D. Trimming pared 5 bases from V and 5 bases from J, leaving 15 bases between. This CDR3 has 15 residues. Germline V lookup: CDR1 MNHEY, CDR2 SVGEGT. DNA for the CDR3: TGTGCCAGCAGTGACCGAGGAAGGCCGAATGAAAAACTGTTTTTT. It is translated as CASSDRGRPNEKLFF.

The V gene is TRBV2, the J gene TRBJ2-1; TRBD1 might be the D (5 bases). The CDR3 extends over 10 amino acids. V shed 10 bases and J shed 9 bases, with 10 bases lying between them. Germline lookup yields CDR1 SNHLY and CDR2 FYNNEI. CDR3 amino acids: CATSRGEQFF. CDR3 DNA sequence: TGTGCCACTTCAAGGGGTGAGCAGTTCTTC.

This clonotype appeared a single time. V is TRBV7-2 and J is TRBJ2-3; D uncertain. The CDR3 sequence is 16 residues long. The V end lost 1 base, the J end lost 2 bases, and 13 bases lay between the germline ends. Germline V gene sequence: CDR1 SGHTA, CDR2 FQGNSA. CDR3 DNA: TGTGCCAGCAGCTTAGGTATCGGAGAACCCACAGATACGCAGTATTTT. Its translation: CASSLGIGEPTDTQYF. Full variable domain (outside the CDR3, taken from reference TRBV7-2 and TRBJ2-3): GAGVSQSPSNKVTEKGKDVELRCDPISGHTALYWYRQSLGQGLEFLIYFQGNSAPDKSGLPSDRFSAERTGGSVSTLTIQRTQQEDSAVYLCASSLGIGEPTDTQYFGPGTRLTVL.

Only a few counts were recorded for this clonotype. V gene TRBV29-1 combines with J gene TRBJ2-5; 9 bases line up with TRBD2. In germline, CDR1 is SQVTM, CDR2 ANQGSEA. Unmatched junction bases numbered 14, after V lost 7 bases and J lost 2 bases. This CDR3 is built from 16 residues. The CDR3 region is CSARQGLALEQETQYF. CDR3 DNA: TGCAGCGCACGACAAGGACTAGCGCTCGAACAAGAGACCCAGTACTTC.